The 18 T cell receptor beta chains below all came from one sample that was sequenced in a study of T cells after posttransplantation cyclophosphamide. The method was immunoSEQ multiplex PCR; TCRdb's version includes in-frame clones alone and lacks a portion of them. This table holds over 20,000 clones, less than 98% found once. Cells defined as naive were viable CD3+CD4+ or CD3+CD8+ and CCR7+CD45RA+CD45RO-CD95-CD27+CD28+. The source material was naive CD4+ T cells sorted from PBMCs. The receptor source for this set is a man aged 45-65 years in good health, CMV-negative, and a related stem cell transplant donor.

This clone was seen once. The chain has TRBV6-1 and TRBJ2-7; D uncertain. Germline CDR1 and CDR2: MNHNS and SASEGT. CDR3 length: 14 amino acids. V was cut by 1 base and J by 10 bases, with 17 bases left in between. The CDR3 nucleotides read TGTGCCAGCAGTGAAGGTCTAAGAGTTCAGGTTCAGTACTTC. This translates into CASSEGLRVQVQYF.

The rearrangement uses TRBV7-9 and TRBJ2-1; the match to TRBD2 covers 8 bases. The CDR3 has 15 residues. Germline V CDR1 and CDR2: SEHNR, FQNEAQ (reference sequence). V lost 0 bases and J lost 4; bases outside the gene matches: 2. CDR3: CASSLASGNYNEQFF. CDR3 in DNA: TGTGCCAGCAGCTTAGCTAGCGGGAATTACAATGAGCAGTTCTTC.

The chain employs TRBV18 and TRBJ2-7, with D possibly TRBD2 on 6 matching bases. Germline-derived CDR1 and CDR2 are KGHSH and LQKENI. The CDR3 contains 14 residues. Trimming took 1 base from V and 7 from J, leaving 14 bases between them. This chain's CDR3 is CASSPLGGSGEQYF. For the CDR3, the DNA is TGTGCCAGCTCACCACTTGGGGGGAGCGGAGAGCAGTACTTC.

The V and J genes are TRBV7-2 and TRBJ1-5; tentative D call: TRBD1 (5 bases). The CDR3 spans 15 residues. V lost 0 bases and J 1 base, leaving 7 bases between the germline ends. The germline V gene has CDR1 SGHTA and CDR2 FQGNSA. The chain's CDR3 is CASSLAGASNQPQHF. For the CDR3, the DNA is TGTGCCAGCAGCTTAGCAGGGGCGAGCAATCAGCCCCAGCATTTT.

CDR3 nucleotide sequence: TGTGCCAGCAGCCCACCGACACTTACCTATGGCTACACCTTC. Translating it yields CASSPPTLTYGYTF. This chain links TRBV7-9 with TRBJ1-2; no definite D call. Looked up from germline, CDR1 is SEHNR and CDR2 is FQNEAQ (reference sequence). This CDR3 region has 14 residues. V was cut by 5 bases and J by 4 bases, with 14 bases left in between.

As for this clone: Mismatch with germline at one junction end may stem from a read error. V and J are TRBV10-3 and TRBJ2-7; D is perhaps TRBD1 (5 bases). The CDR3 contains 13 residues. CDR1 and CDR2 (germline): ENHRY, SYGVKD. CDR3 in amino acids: CASSYGRAYEQYF. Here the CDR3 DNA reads TGTGCCAGCAGTTACGGCAGGGCCTACGAGCAGTACTTC.

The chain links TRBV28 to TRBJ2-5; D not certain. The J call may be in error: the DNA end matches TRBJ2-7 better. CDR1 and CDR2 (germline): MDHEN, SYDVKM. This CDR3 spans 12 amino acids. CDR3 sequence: CASRSPGGEQYF. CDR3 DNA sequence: TGTGCCAGCCGGAGCCCCGGTGGCGAGCAGTACTTC.

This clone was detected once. The CDR3 DNA follows: TGCGCCAGCAGCTTTGGACATACCGGGGAGCTGTTTTTT. Residues: CASSFGHTGELFF. The J gene is TRBJ2-2, the V gene TRBV5-1, with D possibly matching TRBD1 (5 bases). There are 13 residues in the CDR3. Germline lookup yields CDR1 SGHRS and CDR2 YFSETQ. Trimming pared 2 bases from V and 5 bases from J, leaving 7 bases between.

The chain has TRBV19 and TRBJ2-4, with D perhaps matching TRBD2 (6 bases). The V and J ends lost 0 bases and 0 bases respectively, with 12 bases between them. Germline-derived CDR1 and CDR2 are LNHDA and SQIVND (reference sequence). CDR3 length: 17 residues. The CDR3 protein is CASSIDGGPLAKNIQYF. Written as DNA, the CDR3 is TGTGCCAGTAGTATAGATGGAGGGCCCCTAGCCAAAAACATTCAGTACTTC.

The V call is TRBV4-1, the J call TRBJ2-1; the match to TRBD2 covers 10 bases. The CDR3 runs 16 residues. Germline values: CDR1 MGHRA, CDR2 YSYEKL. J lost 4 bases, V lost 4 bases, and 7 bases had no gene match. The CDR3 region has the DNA TGCGCCAGCAGCCCATCAGGACTAGCGGTTTACAATGAGCAGTTCTTC. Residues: CASSPSGLAVYNEQFF.

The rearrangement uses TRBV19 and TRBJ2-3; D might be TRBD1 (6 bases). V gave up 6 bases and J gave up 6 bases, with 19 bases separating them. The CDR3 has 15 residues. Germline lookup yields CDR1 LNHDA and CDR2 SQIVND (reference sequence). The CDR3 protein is CASRNPGHTSDTQYF. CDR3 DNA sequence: TGTGCCAGTAGAAACCCGGGACACACATCCGATACGCAGTATTTT.

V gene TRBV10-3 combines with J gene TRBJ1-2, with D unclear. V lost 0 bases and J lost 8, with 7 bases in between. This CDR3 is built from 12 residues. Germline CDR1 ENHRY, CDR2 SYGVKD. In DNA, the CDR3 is TGTGCCATCAGTGAGTCGACTGCGGGCTACACCTTC. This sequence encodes CAISESTAGYTF.

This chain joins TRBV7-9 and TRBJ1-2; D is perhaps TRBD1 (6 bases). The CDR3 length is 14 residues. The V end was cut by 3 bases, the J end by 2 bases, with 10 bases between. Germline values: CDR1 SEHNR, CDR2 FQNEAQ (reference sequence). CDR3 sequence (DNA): TGTGCCAGCAGCTTGAGGACAGAAAACTATGGCTACACCTTC. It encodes CASSLRTENYGYTF.

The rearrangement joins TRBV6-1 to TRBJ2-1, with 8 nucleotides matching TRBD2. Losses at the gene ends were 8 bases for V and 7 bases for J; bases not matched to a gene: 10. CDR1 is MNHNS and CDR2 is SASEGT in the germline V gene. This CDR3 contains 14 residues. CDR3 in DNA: TGTGCCAGCTCACTCCAGGGGACTAGGAATGAGCAGTTCTTC. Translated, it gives CASSLQGTRNEQFF.

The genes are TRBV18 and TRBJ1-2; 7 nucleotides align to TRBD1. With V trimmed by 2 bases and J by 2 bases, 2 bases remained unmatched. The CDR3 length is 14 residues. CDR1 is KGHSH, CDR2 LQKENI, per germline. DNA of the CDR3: TGTGCCAGCTCACCAACGACAGGGAACTATGGCTACACCTTC. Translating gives CASSPTTGNYGYTF.

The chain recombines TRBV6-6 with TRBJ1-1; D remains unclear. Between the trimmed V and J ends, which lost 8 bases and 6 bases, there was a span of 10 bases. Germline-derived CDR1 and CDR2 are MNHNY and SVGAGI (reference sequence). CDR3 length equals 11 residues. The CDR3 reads CASQRESEAFF. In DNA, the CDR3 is TGTGCCAGCCAACGGGAATCTGAAGCTTTCTTT.

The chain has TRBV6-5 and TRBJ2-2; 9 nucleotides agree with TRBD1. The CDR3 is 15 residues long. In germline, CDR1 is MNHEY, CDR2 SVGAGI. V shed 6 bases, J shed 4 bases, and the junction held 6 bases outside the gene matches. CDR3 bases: TGTGCCAGCAGCCCGGACAGGGGTCGCACCGGGGAGCTGTTTTTT. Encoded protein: CASSPDRGRTGELFF.

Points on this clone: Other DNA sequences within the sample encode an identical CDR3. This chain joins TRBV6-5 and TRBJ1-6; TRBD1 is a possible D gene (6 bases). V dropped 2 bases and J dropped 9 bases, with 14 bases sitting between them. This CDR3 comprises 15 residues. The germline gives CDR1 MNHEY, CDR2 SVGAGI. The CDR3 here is CASSYQQGLGSPLHF. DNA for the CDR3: TGTGCCAGCAGTTACCAGCAGGGGCTGGGTTCACCCCTCCACTTT.